This T cell receptor (beta chain) came from a study of CD8 T cells in ankylosing spondylitis. Scientists made TCR beta libraries using quantitative 5'-RACE with molecular barcodes. TCRdb re-called the 5' RACE reads through MiXCR, storing one row per CDR3 protein. Of about 100,000 distinct CDR3 sequences in the sample, about 8.6% were seen once. The CDR3 is made up of 13 amino acids. Deletions cut 5 bases from V and 0 bases from J, with 10 bases between. In germline, CDR1 is DFQATT, CDR2 SNEGSKA (reference sequence). This clonotype was recorded many times. No antigen is known for it. Study-wide results and caveats: Among TCR beta sequences, a motif of about 8 highly homologous variants appeared characteristic of ankylosing spondylitis blood.

The specimen was blood, either unsorted or a sorted T cell fraction (not recorded which). The origin of this receptor is a male donor with ankylosing spondylitis or in good health (not recorded which). The chain uses TRBV20-1 and TRBJ1-1, with a tentative D call TRBD1 (5 bases). CDR3 region: CSADRDMNTEAFF. The CDR3 nucleotides are TGCAGTGCTGACAGAGACATGAACACTGAAGCTTTCTTT.